This T cell receptor beta chain emerged from a study of control samples from healthy donors and cancer patients. The CDR3 has 16 residues. Unmatched junction bases numbered 10, after V lost 2 bases and J lost 4 bases. In germline, CDR1 is SQVTM, CDR2 ANQGSEA. The protocol was immunoSEQ multiplex PCR, while the TCRdb copy is restricted to in-frame clones and leaves out a portion. The data show approximately 50,000 clones, approximately 94% seen once. The sequenced material came from PBMCs. The V gene is TRBV29-1, the J gene TRBJ2-1; 8 bases match TRBD1. The sequence was obtained from a man aged 25-45 years with colorectal cancer. This chain's CDR3 is CSVENLDRGIYNEQFF. The CDR3 region has the DNA TGCAGCGTTGAAAACCTCGACAGGGGTATATACAATGAGCAGTTCTTC.